The next 14 T cell receptor beta chains were all read from a single sample in a study of cytomegalovirus exposure and HLA in healthy donors. Primers: 60 Vbeta forward and 13 Jbeta reverse. Some clones are missing from TCRdb's copy, which holds only in-frame ones; the method was immunoSEQ multiplex PCR. Counted here are hundreds of thousands of clones, approximately 70% occurring once; the ten biggest clones make up about 2.5%. Sample: PBMCs. These receptors originate from a man in his forties or fifties in good health and CMV-seropositive.

This chain uses TRBV27 with TRBJ2-1, with TRBD2 matching 14 bases. Per the germline V gene, CDR1 is MNHEY and CDR2 is SMNVEV (reference sequence). V gave up 5 bases and J gave up 10 bases; unmatched junction bases: 4. The CDR3 sequence is 14 residues long. Here the CDR3 reads CASSLGLAGGEQFF. In DNA form, the CDR3 reads TGTGCCAGCAGTCTCGGACTAGCGGGGGGAGAGCAGTTCTTC.

In DNA form, the CDR3 reads TGTGCCATCAGTGTCCGGGACAGTTCCTACGAGCAGTACTTC. Translated, it gives CAISVRDSSYEQYF. This rearrangement joins TRBV10-3 to TRBJ2-7; 7 positions agree with TRBD1. The CDR3 spans 14 residues. CDR1 is ENHRY, CDR2 SYGVKD, per germline. With V trimmed by 4 bases and J by 1 base, 4 bases remained unmatched.

This clone was picked up a small number of times. This chain uses TRBV15 with TRBJ1-3; 9 nucleotides line up with TRBD1. Germline V CDR1 and CDR2: LNHNV, YYDKDF (reference sequence). CDR3 length equals 18 residues. The ends lost 0 bases at V and 0 bases at J; junction bases unmatched: 6. The CDR3 sequence: CATSRDLGDRDSGNTIYF. The CDR3 DNA reads as TGTGCCACCAGCAGAGATCTTGGGGACAGGGACTCTGGAAACACCATATATTTT. Using reference TRBV15 and TRBJ1-3 for the parts outside the CDR3, the full variable domain is DAMVIQNPRYQVTQFGKPVTLSCSQTLNHNVMYWYQQKSSQAPKLLFHYYDKDFNNEADTPDNFQSRRPNTSFCFLDIRSPGLGDTAMYLCATSRDLGDRDSGNTIYFGEGSWLTVV.

This clone showed up just a few times. The rearrangement uses TRBV29-1 and TRBJ1-5, with a possible D match to TRBD1 (6 bases). CDR1 and CDR2 (germline): SQVTM, ANQGSEA. Deletions cut 6 bases from V and 2 bases from J, with 14 bases between. The CDR3 runs to 14 residues. The CDR3 spells CSVSQGRGNQPQHF. For the CDR3, the DNA is TGCAGCGTGTCACAGGGCCGGGGCAATCAGCCCCAGCATTTT.

As for this clone: The junction departs from germline at one end; a sequencing error may be responsible. The chain combines TRBV7-9 with TRBJ2-1, with TRBD2 matching 9 bases. Germline CDR1 reads SEHNR; CDR2 reads FQNEAQ (reference sequence). The length of the CDR3 is 15 residues. The CDR3 protein is CSSSLSSGVYNEQFF. In DNA form, the CDR3 reads TGTTCCAGCAGCCTCTCTAGCGGGGTCTACAATGAGCAGTTCTTC.

The chain uses TRBV13 and TRBJ2-5; D ambiguous. This CDR3 comprises 14 residues. With 1 base removed from V and 1 base from J, the gap between germline ends came to 7 bases. In germline, CDR1 is PRHDT, CDR2 FYEKMQ (reference sequence). In DNA form, the CDR3 reads TGTGCCAGCAGCTTAGAAGGAGTCCAAGAGACCCAGTACTTC. Residues: CASSLEGVQETQYF.

The count of this clone is one. The chain couples TRBV5-1 to TRBJ2-5; D not resolved. The CDR3 sequence is 14 residues long. The germline V gene encodes CDR1 SGHRS and CDR2 YFSETQ. Trimming removed 3 bases at V and 5 bases at J, with 14 bases between. As DNA, the CDR3 is TGCGCCAGCAGCTCGGAATGGGTCGGGGAGACCCAGTACTTC. It encodes CASSSEWVGETQYF.

The genes are TRBV5-1 and TRBJ2-1; D is perhaps TRBD1 (5 bases). Germline V CDR1 and CDR2: SGHRS, YFSETQ. V lost 4 bases to trimming and J lost 6 bases, with 14 bases between them. The CDR3 contains 14 residues. CDR3 coding DNA: TGCGCCAGCAGCACAAACTACCAGGGCAATGAGCAGTTCTTC. Residues: CASSTNYQGNEQFF.

This chain joins TRBV4-1 and TRBJ1-2; possible D gene TRBD1, 5 bases. The CDR3 runs 15 residues. In germline, CDR1 is MGHRA, CDR2 YSYEKL. Trimming left V 4 bases short and J 7 bases short, with 19 bases between. The CDR3 coding sequence is TGCGCCAGCAGCCCGGAAAGAGGGGAGGTCGGTGGCTACACCTTC. It encodes CASSPERGEVGGYTF.

The CDR3 bases are TGTGCCAGCAGTGTCCGGACAGGGCCCTACGAGCAGTACTTC. This sequence encodes CASSVRTGPYEQYF. V usage is TRBV6-1 and J usage is TRBJ2-7, with 8 bases that match TRBD1. Germline CDR1 reads MNHNS; CDR2 reads SASEGT. The CDR3 covers 14 residues. V gave up 4 bases and J gave up 2 bases; unmatched junction bases: 4.

This sequence joins TRBV6-1 and TRBJ1-5; D is perhaps TRBD1 (5 bases). V was cut by 0 bases and J by 4 bases, with 10 bases left in between. CDR1 and CDR2 (germline): MNHNS, SASEGT. The CDR3 runs to 15 residues. CDR3: CASSEARRGNQPQHF. The CDR3 DNA reads TGTGCCAGCAGTGAAGCCCGGCGGGGGAATCAGCCCCAGCATTTT.

Only a few counts were recorded for this clone. CDR3 DNA: TGTGCCAGCAGTTACGAAGCAGGACTTCAGCCCCAGCATTTT. It yields the protein CASSYEAGLQPQHF. The rearrangement joins TRBV6-5 to TRBJ1-5; unclear D gene. Trimming took 2 bases from V and 6 from J, leaving 11 bases between them. The V gene's germline CDR1 is MNHEY and CDR2 SVGAGI. This CDR3 is built from 14 residues.

The chain couples TRBV5-6 to TRBJ2-1; tentative D call: TRBD2 (6 bases). V shed 5 bases and J shed 4 bases, with 19 bases lying between them. This CDR3 contains 16 residues. Germline V gene lookup returns CDR1 SGHDT and CDR2 YYEEEE. The CDR3 here is CASSREWKTTYNEQFF. In nucleotides, the CDR3 is TGTGCCAGCAGTCGGGAGTGGAAGACGACTTACAATGAGCAGTTCTTC.

The rearrangement joins TRBV11-2 to TRBJ1-1; TRBD1 matches 7 bases. The CDR3 consists of 13 residues. J gave up 5 bases and V 3 bases, and 3 bases lay outside the gene matches. Germline V gives CDR1 SGHAT, CDR2 FQNNGV. This CDR3 reads CASSLKGATEAFF. The CDR3 region has the DNA TGTGCCAGCAGCTTGAAGGGGGCGACTGAAGCTTTCTTT. The whole variable domain, filled in from reference TRBV11-2 and TRBJ1-1, reads EAGVAQSPRYKIIEKRQSVAFWCNPISGHATLYWYQQILGQGPKLLIQFQNNGVVDDSQLPKDRFSAERLKGVDSTLKIQPAKLEDSAVYLCASSLKGATEAFFGQGTRLTVV.